This is a list of T cell receptor beta chains from one sample in a study of shared clonotypes between healthy human individuals. This table comes from immunoSEQ multiplex PCR, and its TCRdb copy is limited to in-frame clones, with some not included. The sample lists about 2.4 million clones, around 94% occurring once. Sequenced material: naive CD4+ T cells sorted from blood. The receptors were gathered from a man aged 18 to 30 in good health. Each CDR3 is given with its conserved first and last residue. A D gene is named only where the DNA matches it firmly. Clone size is shown for a subset of rows, as once, few, many or a class of expanded clone.

>TRBJ2-5|TRBV6-1|-|-
TGTGCCAGCAGTCCTGGGGGAGGGGGCGAGACCCAGTACTTC
CASSPGGGGETQYF
>TRBJ1-5|TRBV10-1|-|once
TGCGCCAGCCCTCCGCCCGTTGGGGTCAGGGGTCAGCCCCAGCATTTT
CASPPPVGVRGQPQHF
>TRBJ1-1|TRBV29-1|-|-
TGCAGCGTATCGAACTCGAACACTGAAGCTTTCTTT
CSVSNSNTEAFF
>TRBJ2-3|TRBV6-5|-|-
TGTGCCAGCAGTTATGGGTCAGGGGGAGGAGATACGCAGTATTTT
CASSYGSGGGDTQYF
>TRBJ2-1|TRBV10-2|-|-
TGCGCCAGCAGTGGTACAGCTTCCTACAATGAGCAGTTCTTC
CASSGTASYNEQFF
>TRBJ1-4|TRBV28|TRBD1|-
TGTGCCAGCAGTGCGTTTGGGACAGGGGATGAAAAACTGTTTTTT
CASSAFGTGDEKLFF
>TRBJ2-3|TRBV10-3|-|-
TGTGCCATCAGGGGGGGAACCACAGATACGCAGTATTTT
CAIRGGTTDTQYF
>TRBJ2-7|TRBV7-2|-|-
TGTGCCAGCAGCCGCCTTAAGGGGCTGAACTACGAGCAGTACTTC
CASSRLKGLNYEQYF
>TRBJ1-6|TRBV6-5|-|-
TGTGCCAGCAGTGGTCGGACCTATAATTCACCCCTCCACTTT
CASSGRTYNSPLHF
>TRBJ1-5|TRBV10-2|TRBD1|-
TGCGCCAGCAGAGGGACAGGGGGCGGTCAGCCCCAGCATTTT
CASRGTGGGQPQHF
>TRBJ2-3|TRBV7-9|-|-
TGTGCCAGCAGCTTTTCCAGGAATGAAGATACGCAGTATTTT
CASSFSRNEDTQYF
>TRBJ2-7|TRBV4-3|TRBD1|-
TGCGCCAGCAGCCAAGAGGGGACAGGTATCGCCTACGAGCAGTACTTC
CASSQEGTGIAYEQYF
>TRBJ1-1|TRBV5-1|TRBD1|-
TGCGCCAGTCGCAGGGGGAGTTCTGGATATGAAGCTTTCTTT
CASRRGSSGYEAFF
>TRBJ2-3|TRBV9|-|-
TGTGCCAGCAGCGTACGCTGGGGCGAGGATACGCAGTATTTT
CASSVRWGEDTQYF
>TRBJ1-6|TRBV6-1|TRBD1|-
TGTGCCAGCAGTGAAGCTAGGACAGGGGGCGGATCACCCCTCCACTTT
CASSEARTGGGSPLHF
>TRBJ1-3|TRBV9|-|-
TGTGCCAGCAGCGTAGAGACGGATAGCTCTGGAAACACCATATATTTT
CASSVETDSSGNTIYF
>TRBJ1-2|TRBV4-2|-|once
TGTGCCAGCAGCCAAGCCGGACAGAGCCTTAACTATGGCTACACCTTC
CASSQAGQSLNYGYTF
>TRBJ2-3|TRBV19|-|once
TGTGCCAGTAGTATAGGCGGTACAGGGCTCGGGACAGATACGCAGTATTTT
CASSIGGTGLGTDTQYF
>TRBJ1-5|TRBV28|-|-
TGTGCCAGCAGCGCGGACTTGTCGGCGGATCAGCCCCAGCATTTT
CASSADLSADQPQHF
>TRBJ2-7|TRBV4-3|TRBD1|-
TGCGCCAGCAGCCCCCGGCCCGGGACAGGGGGCCTTAGCGGACCCTACGAGCAGTACTTC
CASSPRPGTGGLSGPYEQYF